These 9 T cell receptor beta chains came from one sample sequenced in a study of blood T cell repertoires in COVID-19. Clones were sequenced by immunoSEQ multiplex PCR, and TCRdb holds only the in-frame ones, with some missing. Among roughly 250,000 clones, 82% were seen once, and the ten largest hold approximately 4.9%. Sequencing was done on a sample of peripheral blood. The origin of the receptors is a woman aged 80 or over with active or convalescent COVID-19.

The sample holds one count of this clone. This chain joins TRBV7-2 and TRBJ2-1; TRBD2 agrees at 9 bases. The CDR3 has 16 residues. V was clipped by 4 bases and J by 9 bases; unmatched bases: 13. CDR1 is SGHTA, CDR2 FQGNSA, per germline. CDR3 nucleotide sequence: TGTGCCAGCAGCTCCTCCCCGGCGGGAGGGCCGGGTGAGCAGTTCTTC. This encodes CASSSSPAGGPGEQFF.

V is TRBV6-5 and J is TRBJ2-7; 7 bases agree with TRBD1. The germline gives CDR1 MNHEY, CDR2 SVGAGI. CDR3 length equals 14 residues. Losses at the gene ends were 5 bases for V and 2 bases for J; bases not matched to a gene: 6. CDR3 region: CASSRQQGPYEQYF. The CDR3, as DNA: TGTGCCAGCAGTCGCCAACAGGGGCCCTACGAGCAGTACTTC.

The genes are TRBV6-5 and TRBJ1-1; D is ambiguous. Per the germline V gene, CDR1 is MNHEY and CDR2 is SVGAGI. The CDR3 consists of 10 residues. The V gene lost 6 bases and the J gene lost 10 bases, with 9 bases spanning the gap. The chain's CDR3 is CASSAGLAFF. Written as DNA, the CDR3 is TGTGCCAGCAGCGCAGGATTAGCTTTCTTT.

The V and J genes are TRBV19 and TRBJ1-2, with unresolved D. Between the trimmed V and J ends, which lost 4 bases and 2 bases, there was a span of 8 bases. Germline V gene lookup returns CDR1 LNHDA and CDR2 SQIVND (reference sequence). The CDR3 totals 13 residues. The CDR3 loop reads CASSRTANYGYTF. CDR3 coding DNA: TGTGCCAGTAGTAGGACTGCCAACTATGGCTACACCTTC.

The DNA of the CDR3 is TGCGCCAGCAGCTTCCGGGGTGGCAACACTGAAGCTTTCTTT. It yields the protein CASSFRGGNTEAFF. The chain carries TRBV5-1 and TRBJ1-1, with D unresolved. CDR3 length equals 14 residues. Germline CDR1 and CDR2: SGHRS and YFSETQ. Trimming left V 2 bases short and J 2 bases short, with 10 bases between.

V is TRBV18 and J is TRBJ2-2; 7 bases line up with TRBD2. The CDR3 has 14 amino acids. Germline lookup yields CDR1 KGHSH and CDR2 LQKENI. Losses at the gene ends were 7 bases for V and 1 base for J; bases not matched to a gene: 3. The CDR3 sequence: CASFLAENTGELFF. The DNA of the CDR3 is TGTGCCAGCTTCCTAGCGGAGAACACCGGGGAGCTGTTTTTT.

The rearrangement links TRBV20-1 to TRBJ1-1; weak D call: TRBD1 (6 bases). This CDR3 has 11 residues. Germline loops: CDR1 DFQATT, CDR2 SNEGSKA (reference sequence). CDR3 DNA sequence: TGCAGCGCGGCAGGGGACACTGAAGCTTTCTTT. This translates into CSAAGDTEAFF.

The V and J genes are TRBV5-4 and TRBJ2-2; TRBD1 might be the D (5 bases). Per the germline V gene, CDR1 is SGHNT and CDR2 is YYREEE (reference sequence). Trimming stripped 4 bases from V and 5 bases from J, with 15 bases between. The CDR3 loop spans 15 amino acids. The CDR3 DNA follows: TGTGCCAGCAGCAAAGACAGACGCGGAACCGGGGAGCTGTTTTTT. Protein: CASSKDRRGTGELFF.

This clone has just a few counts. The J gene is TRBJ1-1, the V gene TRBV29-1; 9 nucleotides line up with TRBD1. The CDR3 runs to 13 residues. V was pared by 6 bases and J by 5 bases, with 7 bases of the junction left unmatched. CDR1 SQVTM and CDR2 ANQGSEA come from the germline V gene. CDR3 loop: CSVGTGMGTEAFF. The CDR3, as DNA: TGCAGCGTCGGGACAGGGATGGGGACTGAAGCTTTCTTT.